Presented here are 19 T cell receptor beta chains from one specimen sequenced in a study of tissue T cells after allogeneic stem cell transplantation (dated by TCRdb to between 2021 and 2024). The time point label, as the study defines it: human tissue collected at research (rapid) autopsy. The library was built by means of the immunoSEQ multiplex PCR assay. Drawn from immuneACCESS, this table holds only the in-frame rearrangements with V and J called that TCRdb kept. Clones are partly lost; checked studies trace under half to an unresolved V gene and leave the rest unexplained. In this sample the table shows 20,000 to 25,000 clones, roughly 70% of which occur a single time. Jointly, the top ten make up around 7.2% of the sample. The sequencing here drew on tissue from the ileum, taken at autopsy. Receptor source: a female donor at least 60 years old with lung cancer.

V usage is TRBV24-1 and J usage is TRBJ2-3; 9 bases map to TRBD1. The CDR3 is 15 amino acids. J was trimmed by 5 bases and V by 5 bases; bases with no gene match: 7. In germline, CDR1 is KGHDR, CDR2 SFDVKD. This chain's CDR3 is CATSGRDRAIDTQYF. For the CDR3, the DNA is TGTGCCACCAGTGGCCGGGACAGGGCCATAGATACGCAGTATTTT.

The chain combines TRBV24-1 with TRBJ2-1; 14 bases map to TRBD2. Germline assignment: CDR1 KGHDR and CDR2 SFDVKD. CDR3 length: 17 residues. V was clipped by 6 bases and J by 7 bases; unmatched bases: 10. The CDR3 nucleotides read TGTGCCACCAGTCCTAGACTAGCGGGAGGGCTTAGGAATGAGCAGTTCTTC. Translating it yields CATSPRLAGGLRNEQFF.

This chain uses TRBV2 with TRBJ1-2; the D gene is possibly TRBD1 (5 bases). The CDR3 loop spans 13 amino acids. Looked up from germline, CDR1 is SNHLY and CDR2 is FYNNEI. V was cut by 6 bases and J by 4 bases, with 12 bases left in between. CDR3 sequence: CASRSDIVYGYTF. The CDR3 region has the DNA TGTGCCAGCAGATCGGACATCGTCTATGGCTACACCTTC.

This clone has just one count. The chain couples TRBV11-3 to TRBJ2-6; TRBD2 is a possible D gene (7 bases). The germline gives CDR1 SGHNT, CDR2 YENEEA. The CDR3 is made up of 18 amino acids. V gave up 0 bases and J gave up 0 bases, with 12 bases separating them. This CDR3 reads CASSLDGGRFSGANVLTF. CDR3 in DNA: TGTGCCAGCAGCTTAGACGGGGGGCGTTTCTCTGGGGCCAACGTCCTGACTTTC. Filled out from reference TRBV11-3 and TRBJ2-6, the complete variable domain reads EAGVVQSPRYKIIEKKQPVAFWCNPISGHNTLYWYLQNLGQGPELLIRYENEEAVDDSQLPKDRFSAERLKGVDSTLKIQPAELGDSAVYLCASSLDGGRFSGANVLTFGAGSRLTVL.

The V gene is TRBV21-1, the J gene TRBJ2-7; the D call TRBD2 from the table was never checked on the DNA. TRBV21-1 is annotated as a pseudogene. The CDR3 consists of 18 residues. Here the CDR3 DNA reads TGTGCCAGCAGCTTAATAAAGCGGGGGCTTAGTGACCCCCGGCAGCAGTACTTC. Protein: CASSLIKRGLSDPRQQYF.

A few counts support this clone. This chain uses TRBV10-1 with TRBJ1-1; D not resolved. V lost 5 bases to trimming and J lost 1 base, with 17 bases between them. The CDR3 contains 16 residues. Germline V gene data show CDR1 as WNHNN and CDR2 as SYGVQD (reference sequence). CDR3 loop: CASSHPLRTANTEAFF. The CDR3 DNA sequence: TGCGCCAGCAGTCACCCCTTGAGGACCGCGAACACTGAAGCTTTCTTT.

This clone has just a few counts. The chain combines TRBV5-4 with TRBJ2-4; D is possibly TRBD1 or TRBD2 (5 bases each). Germline V gene data show CDR1 as SGHNT and CDR2 as YYREEE (reference sequence). V was shortened by 4 bases and J by 7 bases, with 18 bases between the two germline ends. The CDR3 consists of 15 residues. The CDR3 here is CASSRSGAPGNIQYF. The DNA for the CDR3 is TGTGCCAGCAGCAGATCCGGGGCCCCCGGCAACATTCAGTACTTC.

The chain has TRBV7-4 and TRBJ1-5; D not resolved. Per the germline V gene, CDR1 is SGHVT and CDR2 is SQSDAQ. The CDR3 has 14 residues. V lost 1 base and J lost 2, with 6 bases in between. The CDR3 DNA follows: TGTGCCAGCAGCTTAGGGAGGTGCAATCAGCCCCAGCATTTT. Residues: CASSLGRCNQPQHF.

The chain employs TRBV4-2 and TRBJ2-7; tentatively, D is TRBD2 (6 bases). V lost 4 bases, J lost 3 bases, and 13 bases lay in between. The CDR3 contains 14 residues. Germline lookup yields CDR1 LGHNA and CDR2 YNFKEQ. CDR3 bases: TGTGCCAGCAGCCGGCGGGAAGGGTACTACGAGCAGTACTTC. It specifies CASSRREGYYEQYF.

The chain joins TRBV6-5 to TRBJ1-6, with D possibly matching TRBD1 (6 bases). Trimming took 2 bases from V and 6 from J, leaving 8 bases between them. The CDR3 has 14 residues. Germline lookup yields CDR1 MNHEY and CDR2 SVGAGI. Here the CDR3 DNA reads TGTGCCAGCAGTTACAGGGGGGCTAATTCACCCCTCCACTTT. Its translation is CASSYRGANSPLHF.

A few counts support this clone. The chain employs TRBV5-5 and TRBJ2-1, with D possibly matching TRBD2 (6 bases). V was pared by 0 bases and J by 12 bases, with 16 bases between. Germline CDR1 SGHKS, CDR2 YYEKEE (reference sequence). The CDR3 length is 14 residues. CDR3 DNA: TGTGCCAGCAGCTTGGTGGCTAGCGAAAGGGGGCAGTTCTTC. Translation gives CASSLVASERGQFF.

Only a few counts were recorded for this clone. The V gene is TRBV6-6, the J gene TRBJ1-5; perhaps TRBD1 as D (5 bases). The CDR3 totals 14 residues. Per germline, CDR1 MNHNY and CDR2 SVGAGI (reference sequence). The ends were cut back, 6 bases at V and 3 bases at J, with 12 bases in the middle. CDR3 in amino acids: CASSRDSPNQPQHF. As DNA, the CDR3 is TGTGCCAGCAGCCGAGACAGCCCCAATCAGCCCCAGCATTTT.

V usage is TRBV20-1 and J usage is TRBJ2-5; TRBD2 aligns across 13 bases. V trimming: 6 bases; J trimming: 4 bases; junction bases outside the gene matches: 5. The CDR3 covers 14 residues. Germline CDR1 DFQATT, CDR2 SNEGSKA (reference sequence). The CDR3 reads CSASRTSGGETQYF. DNA of the CDR3: TGCAGTGCAAGTCGGACTAGCGGGGGAGAGACCCAGTACTTC.

This chain links TRBV7-9 with TRBJ1-1, with no clear D. This CDR3 contains 13 residues. Germline V gene sequence: CDR1 SEHNR, CDR2 FQNEAQ (reference sequence). Trimming left V 3 bases short and J 1 base short, with 6 bases between. Written as DNA, the CDR3 is TGTGCCAGCAGCTTGAGTTCGAACACTGAAGCTTTCTTT. Its translation is CASSLSSNTEAFF. Full variable domain (remainder filled in from reference TRBV7-9 and TRBJ1-1): DTGVSQNPRHKITKRGQNVTFRCDPISEHNRLYWYRQTLGQGPEFLTYFQNEAQLEKSRLLSDRFSAERPKGSFSTLEIQRTEQGDSAMYLCASSLSSNTEAFFGQGTRLTVV.

This clone was observed a few times. The rearrangement uses TRBV7-2 and TRBJ2-3; D is ambiguous. Germline CDR1 is SGHTA and CDR2 is FQGNSA. The CDR3 consists of 13 residues. V gave up 5 bases and J gave up 5 bases, with 11 bases separating them. CDR3 coding DNA: TGTGCCAGCAGCCTTAACTACGGAGATACGCAGTATTTT. Translated, it gives CASSLNYGDTQYF.

This chain connects TRBV5-1 to TRBJ1-1; D possibly corresponds to TRBD1 (6 bases). Between the trimmed V and J ends, which lost 4 bases and 5 bases, there was a span of 18 bases. Germline CDR1 SGHRS, CDR2 YFSETQ. The CDR3 is 15 residues long. For the CDR3, the DNA is TGCGCCAGCAGCACAATCACGACAGGAGGGACTGAAGCTTTCTTT. It specifies CASSTITTGGTEAFF.

For the CDR3, the DNA is TGTGCCACCAGCAGAGATCTAAAGGCTAGCGGGAGGCGGAAGGTCAATGAGCAGTTCTTC. Translation: CATSRDLKASGRRKVNEQFF. V is TRBV15 and J is TRBJ2-1, with 11 nucleotides matching TRBD2. This CDR3 is 20 amino acids long. Trimming at V came to 0 bases and at J to 6 bases, leaving 16 bases not matched to a gene. Germline CDR1 is LNHNV and CDR2 is YYDKDF (reference sequence).

The chain carries TRBV5-1 and TRBJ1-2; a weak D match, TRBD1 (5 bases). The CDR3 spans 14 residues. Germline CDR1 reads SGHRS; CDR2 reads YFSETQ. With 1 base removed from V and 3 bases from J, the gap between germline ends came to 10 bases. CDR3 loop: CASSLLGDDYGYTF. In DNA form, the CDR3 reads TGCGCCAGCAGCTTGTTGGGGGATGACTATGGCTACACCTTC.

The V call is TRBV6-2 or TRBV6-3, the J call TRBJ1-1; 9 bases are shared with TRBD1. This CDR3 has 15 residues. In germline, CDR1 is MNHEY, CDR2 SVGEGT. Trimming took 5 bases from V and 4 from J; bases not matched to a gene: 8. The CDR3, as DNA: TGTGCCAGCAGTGGGGGGGACAGGGCTGGCACTGAAGCTTTCTTT. This encodes CASSGGDRAGTEAFF.